A selection of T cell receptor beta chains follows, all from one sample in a study of siplizumab effects on memory and regulatory T cells. Sequencing used immunoSEQ multiplex PCR; TCRdb keeps in-frame clones, though not all of them. The sample lists 75,000 to 100,000 clones, around 94% occurring once. What was sequenced was non-Treg CD4+ T cells sorted from blood. Source of these receptors: a human donor in good health. Both conserved end residues are part of each CDR3. Each record gives: V gene, D gene, clone size, J gene, CDR3 DNA, CDR3 protein. D genes are given only for firm matches. Some rows have no size entry. The others give once, few or many, or a class for an expanded clone.

>TRBV28|-|-|TRBJ1-5
TGTGCCAGCACGGGGGGGGGCTCCCGCAATCAGCCCCAGCATTTT
CASTGGGSRNQPQHF
>TRBV28|-|-|TRBJ1-2
TGTGCCAGCAGTTTGGGACGGGGCTACACCTTC
CASSLGRGYTF
>TRBV30|TRBD1|-|TRBJ2-5
TGTGCCTGGTCGCAGCTCCGGGACAGTTACTTC
CAWSQLRDSYF
>TRBV6-5|-|-|TRBJ1-2
TGTGCCAGCAGAAACACGTATGGCTACACCTTC
CASRNTYGYTF
>TRBV2|-|few|TRBJ2-7
TGTGCCAGCAGGGGGCTCGGATCCTACGAGCAGTACTTC
CASRGLGSYEQYF
>TRBV6-1|-|-|TRBJ2-1
TGTGCCAGCAGTGAAGGGTTCAATGAGCAGTTCTTC
CASSEGFNEQFF
>TRBV6-1|TRBD1|-|TRBJ1-2
TGTGCCAGCACCCGGGACAGGGGGTATGGCTACACCTTC
CASTRDRGYGYTF
>TRBV7-6|-|-|TRBJ2-1
TGTGCCAGCAGCTTAGCCCCCAAGGGACAACTTTACAATGAGCAGTTCTTC
CASSLAPKGQLYNEQFF
>TRBV10-1|TRBD1|-|TRBJ1-1
TGCGCCAGCCGGGACAGGATGAACACTGAAGCTTTCTTT
CASRDRMNTEAFF
>TRBV11-2|-|-|TRBJ2-1
TGTGCCAGCAGCTTAGACCGGGGACCGGATGAGCAGTTCTTC
CASSLDRGPDEQFF
>TRBV28|TRBD2|-|TRBJ2-1
TGTGCCAGCAGTTTGGGTTTTACTAGCGGGCTTAAGCAGTTCTTC
CASSLGFTSGLKQFF
>TRBV4-1|-|-|TRBJ1-4
TGCGCCAGCAGCCCGCCGGGCCGTGCATACGAAAAACTGTTTTTT
CASSPPGRAYEKLFF
>TRBV6-5|TRBD1|-|TRBJ2-7
TGTGCCATCGGTTCGGGACAGGTATACGAGCAGTACTTC
CAIGSGQVYEQYF
>TRBV30|-|-|TRBJ2-1
TGTGCCTGGAGAGGAGCTGTGGGTGAGCAGTTCTTC
CAWRGAVGEQFF
>TRBV6-6|-|few|TRBJ1-5
TGTGCCACGACCCAGGATTGGAATCAGCCCCAGCATTTT
CATTQDWNQPQHF
>TRBV28|-|-|TRBJ2-2
TGTGCCAGCGGGCAGATACCCACCGGGGAGCTGTTTTTT
CASGQIPTGELFF
>TRBV14|TRBD1|-|TRBJ2-1
TGTGCCAGCAGCCAAGTGGCAGGGGGTAAACTCAGCTCCTACAATGAGCAGTTCTTC
CASSQVAGGKLSSYNEQFF
>TRBV2|TRBD2|-|TRBJ2-1
TGTGCCAAGGGACTAGCGGGGTACAATGAGCAGTTCTTC
CAKGLAGYNEQFF
>TRBV6-1|TRBD2|once|TRBJ2-3
TGTGCCAGCAATCCGGGACTAGCGGGAGTCGACACGCAGTATTTT
CASNPGLAGVDTQYF
>TRBV14|TRBD1|-|TRBJ1-2
TGTGCCAGCAGGCGGACAGGGACATTTGGCTACACCTTC
CASRRTGTFGYTF
>TRBV27|-|-|TRBJ1-5
TGTGCCAGCAGTTTCAGGGGAGCCTTTGTTGGTAGCAATCAGCCCCAGCATTTT
CASSFRGAFVGSNQPQHF
>TRBV7-3|TRBD2|-|TRBJ2-3
TGTGCCAGCAGCGGGGGACTAGGGAGTACGCAGTATTTT
CASSGGLGSTQYF
>TRBV6-1|TRBD1|-|TRBJ1-3
TGTGCCAGCAGTGAAGCGGAGGGGGCGACTGGAAACACCATATATTTT
CASSEAEGATGNTIYF
>TRBV19|TRBD1|-|TRBJ1-5
TGTGCCAGTAGTATTATTCAGGGGGACAGCAATCAGCCCCAGCATTTT
CASSIIQGDSNQPQHF
>TRBV28|-|-|TRBJ2-6
TGTGCCAGCACGGGCTCTGGGGCCAACGTCCTGACTTTC
CASTGSGANVLTF
>TRBV5-1|TRBD2|-|TRBJ2-1
TGCGCCAGCCAAGCTAGCGGGAGAAGGGACAATGAGCAGTTCTTC
CASQASGRRDNEQFF
>TRBV28|-|-|TRBJ2-1
TGTGCCAGCAGTTTATTGGGCAATGAGCAGTTCTTC
CASSLLGNEQFF
>TRBV28|-|once|TRBJ2-1
TGTGCCAACAGGCGGGTTCACAATGAGCAGTTCTTC
CANRRVHNEQFF